This T cell receptor (beta chain) is from a study of blood T cells in healthy people across ages. Whole-study results and caveats: The fall in TCR beta diversity per million T cells was roughly linear with age. Compared with aged donors, long-lived donors showed fewer expanded clones, suggesting selection.

This CDR3 has 14 residues. CDR1 is SEHNR, CDR2 FQNEAQ, per germline (reference sequence). The V gene lost 5 bases and the J gene lost 10 bases, with 20 bases spanning the gap. PCR was performed a second time for about 7 to 12 cycles using a sample-barcoded 5' primer and a J-beta primer mix. In TCRdb, the 5' RACE reads were re-called with MiXCR into one record per CDR3 protein. This table has some 1.7 million distinct CDR3 sequences, about 28% appearing once. Healthy Caucasian individuals from Russia aged about 6 to 100 served as donors. With regard to this clonotype: Antigen: not known.

Sequencing was carried out using blood. This sequence originates from a woman under 40 in good health. This rearrangement joins TRBV7-9 to TRBJ1-1; D is unclear. CDR3 sequence: CASSPRGVFSGAFF. The CDR3 region has the DNA TGTGCCAGCAGCCCGAGAGGAGTCTTTTCGGGAGCTTTCTTT.